Presented here are 27 T cell receptor beta chains from one specimen sequenced in a study of cytomegalovirus exposure and HLA in healthy donors. The PCR made use of 60 Vbeta and 13 Jbeta primers. TCRdb's copy holds only in-frame clones and misses some; the assay was immunoSEQ multiplex PCR. The sample contains roughly 150,000 clones, roughly 70% of which appear only once. Sequences were obtained from PBMCs. These receptors were collected from a man under 40 in good health and CMV-seropositive.

This clone was counted a few times. The V call is TRBV28, the J call TRBJ1-1, with TRBD1 identical over 9 bases. From germline, CDR1 is MDHEN and CDR2 SYDVKM. CDR3 length equals 16 residues. The ends lost 5 bases at V and 4 bases at J; junction bases unmatched: 11. The CDR3 loop is CASSPVDRGGGTEAFF. CDR3 in DNA: TGTGCCAGCAGTCCTGTGGACAGGGGCGGAGGCACTGAAGCTTTCTTT.

V and J are TRBV11-3 and TRBJ1-1; D possibly corresponds to TRBD1 (6 bases). This CDR3 contains 12 residues. CDR1 is SGHNT, CDR2 YENEEA, per germline. The V and J ends lost 1 base and 11 bases respectively, with 11 bases between them. The CDR3 coding sequence is TGTGCCAGCAGCTTAGTCGCAGGGGCGGCTTTCTTT. Amino acids: CASSLVAGAAFF.

The gene calls are TRBV30 and TRBJ2-1, with 8 bases fitting TRBD2. This CDR3 is built from 12 residues. V shed 4 bases and J 9 bases; nucleotides not matched to a gene: 5. Looked up from germline, CDR1 is GTSNPN and CDR2 is SVGIG (reference sequence). CDR3 in amino acids: CAWNGGVVEQFF. CDR3 in DNA: TGTGCCTGGAACGGGGGGGTGGTTGAGCAGTTCTTC.

The chain's CDR3 is CASSFLRQQVTQYF. DNA for the CDR3: TGTGCCAGCAGCTTCCTCCGACAGCAGGTGACCCAGTACTTC. This sequence joins TRBV5-5 and TRBJ2-5, with D maybe TRBD1 (5 bases). V was shortened by 2 bases and J by 7 bases, with 15 bases between the two germline ends. Looked up from germline, CDR1 is SGHKS and CDR2 is YYEKEE (reference sequence). This CDR3 has 14 amino acids.

This CDR3 reads CASSLLIWGRAISEAFF. The CDR3 DNA is TGTGCCAGCAGCTTATTAATATGGGGCCGGGCGATCAGTGAAGCTTTCTTT. The chain couples TRBV11-2 to TRBJ1-1; D is possibly TRBD1 (5 bases). The V end was cut by 2 bases, the J end by 7 bases, with 23 bases between. This CDR3 contains 17 residues. In germline, CDR1 is SGHAT, CDR2 FQNNGV.

There are a few counts of this clone. The gene calls are TRBV6-5 and TRBJ1-2; maybe TRBD1 (6 bases). The germline gives CDR1 MNHEY, CDR2 SVGAGI. The CDR3 covers 13 residues. The V gene lost 10 bases and the J gene lost 4 bases, with 16 bases spanning the gap. As DNA, the CDR3 is TGTGCCAACGAACAGGGTCGAGGCTATGGCTACACCTTC. Its translation: CANEQGRGYGYTF.

The V call is TRBV10-3, the J call TRBJ1-3; D ambiguous. Germline V gene data show CDR1 as ENHRY and CDR2 as SYGVKD. The CDR3 is 16 residues long. The V end was cut by 3 bases, the J end by 0 bases, with 12 bases between. CDR3 nucleotide sequence: TGTGCCATCAGTGAATCTGATGCCAGCTCTGGAAACACCATATATTTT. Its protein product is CAISESDASSGNTIYF.

This chain connects TRBV6-5 to TRBJ1-2; the match to TRBD1 covers 9 bases. Trimming removed 5 bases from V and 4 bases from J; junction bases left unmatched: 5. This CDR3 spans 14 amino acids. Germline V gene lookup returns CDR1 MNHEY and CDR2 SVGAGI. CDR3 coding DNA: TGTGCCAGCAGTCGGACGGGACAGGGCTATGGCTACACCTTC. Its protein is CASSRTGQGYGYTF.

This clone came up once. The chain carries TRBV28 and TRBJ2-7; 7 nucleotides align to TRBD2. This CDR3 contains 12 residues. V shed 6 bases, J shed 12 bases, and the junction held 11 bases outside the gene matches. Germline V lookup: CDR1 MDHEN, CDR2 SYDVKM. The CDR3 region has the DNA TGTGCCAGCAGCTTAGGTGGGGGGGGGTGGTACTTC. Translating gives CASSLGGGGWYF.

The chain has TRBV27 and TRBJ1-1; a weak D match, TRBD1 (5 bases). Trimming pared 5 bases from V and 0 bases from J, leaving 16 bases between. Germline CDR1 reads MNHEY; CDR2 reads SMNVEV (reference sequence). The CDR3 is 16 residues long. The CDR3 nucleotides read TGTGCCAGCAGTGACGGACTCGGAGGGGTGAACACTGAAGCTTTCTTT. The encoded protein is CASSDGLGGVNTEAFF.

The V call is TRBV28, the J call TRBJ2-1; D remains ambiguous. CDR3 length: 12 amino acids. The V and J ends lost 7 bases and 3 bases respectively, with 7 bases between them. The germline V gene has CDR1 MDHEN and CDR2 SYDVKM. CDR3 region: CASTSHYNEQFF. CDR3 in DNA: TGTGCCAGCACATCCCACTACAATGAGCAGTTCTTC.

This chain's CDR3 is CASSSGATNEKLFF. The CDR3 bases are TGTGCCAGTAGTTCGGGTGCAACTAATGAAAAACTGTTTTTT. The chain carries TRBV19 and TRBJ1-4, with unresolved D. Germline V gene data show CDR1 as LNHDA and CDR2 as SQIVND (reference sequence). Trimming stripped 5 bases from V and 0 bases from J, with 7 bases between. The CDR3 runs to 14 residues.

The V gene is TRBV6-6, the J gene TRBJ2-1; 12 bases are shared with TRBD2. The CDR3 has 16 amino acids. Germline V lookup: CDR1 MNHNY, CDR2 SVGAGI (reference sequence). Trimming cost V 5 bases and J 13 bases; bases outside gene matches: 15. In nucleotides, the CDR3 is TGTGCCAGCAGTACCGGACTAGCGGGACACAATTTCTATCAGTTCTTC. Translation: CASSTGLAGHNFYQFF.

The chain joins TRBV28 to TRBJ2-7, with a weak D call TRBD1 (6 bases). The CDR3 consists of 11 residues. V was cut by 4 bases and J by 7 bases, with 8 bases left in between. Germline assignment: CDR1 MDHEN and CDR2 SYDVKM. CDR3 sequence: CASSYRVEQYF. The DNA for the CDR3 is TGTGCCAGCAGTTACAGGGTTGAGCAGTACTTC. The whole variable domain, remainder taken from reference TRBV28 and TRBJ2-7, is DVKVTQSSRYLVKRTGEKVFLECVQDMDHENMFWYRQDPGLGLRLIYFSYDVKMKEKGDIPEGYSVSREKKERFSLILESASTNQTSMYLCASSYRVEQYFGPGTRLTVT.

The J gene is TRBJ2-7, the V gene TRBV4-2; TRBD2 aligns across 15 bases. The germline CDR1 and CDR2 sequences are LGHNA and YNFKEQ. The CDR3 totals 20 residues. V was pared by 6 bases and J by 3 bases, with 18 bases of the junction left unmatched. The CDR3 DNA reads as TGTGCCAGCAGATTACCCTGGGGACTAGCGGGAGGAGGTATTAGCTACGAGCAGTACTTC. It codes for CASRLPWGLAGGGISYEQYF.

The chain couples TRBV6-1 to TRBJ2-5, with 8 bases aligning to TRBD1. Germline V gene sequence: CDR1 MNHNS, CDR2 SASEGT. The J segment lost 0 bases and the V segment lost 4 bases, leaving 4 bases of the junction unmatched. This CDR3 has 15 residues. The CDR3, as DNA: TGTGCCAGCAGTGGAAACAGGGGGTACCAAGAGACCCAGTACTTC. Encoded protein: CASSGNRGYQETQYF.

V gene TRBV4-1 combines with J gene TRBJ2-1, with TRBD2 matching over 8 bases. This CDR3 contains 15 residues. CDR1 is MGHRA and CDR2 is YSYEKL in the germline V gene. V was pared by 4 bases and J by 2 bases, with 4 bases of the junction left unmatched. The CDR3 region is CASSPSGQTYNEQFF. The CDR3 nucleotides are TGCGCCAGCAGCCCTAGCGGGCAGACCTACAATGAGCAGTTCTTC.

The chain couples TRBV7-7 to TRBJ2-4, with a possible D match to TRBD1 (5 bases). Trimming left V 2 bases short and J 0 bases short, with 14 bases between. CDR1 is SSHAT, CDR2 FNYEAQ, per germline (reference sequence). This CDR3 spans 17 amino acids. CDR3 DNA sequence: TGTGCCAGCAGCTTAACAGGACCTTCACTAGCCAAAAACATTCAGTACTTC. It specifies CASSLTGPSLAKNIQYF.

The chain carries TRBV29-1 and TRBJ1-4; TRBD1 matches at 7 bases. The CDR3 covers 13 residues. CDR1 SQVTM and CDR2 ANQGSEA come from the germline V gene. Trimming took 4 bases from V and 6 from J; bases not matched to a gene: 5. CDR3 sequence reads: CSVGGQVDEKLFF. The CDR3 region has the DNA TGCAGCGTTGGAGGACAGGTCGATGAAAAACTGTTTTTT.

The CDR3 sequence is CASSFVGGMGSGNTIYF. The DNA for the CDR3 is TGTGCCAGCAGCTTCGTCGGGGGAATGGGCTCTGGAAACACCATATATTTT. This chain links TRBV7-9 with TRBJ1-3; tentatively, D is TRBD1 (5 bases). This CDR3 is built from 17 residues. V was cut by 3 bases and J by 0 bases, with 15 bases left in between. Per germline, CDR1 SEHNR and CDR2 FQNEAQ (reference sequence).

This clone was counted between two and nine times. The rearrangement joins TRBV7-2 to TRBJ2-2; 10 nucleotides match TRBD2. V shed 5 bases and J 6 bases; nucleotides not matched to a gene: 12. The germline V gene has CDR1 SGHTA and CDR2 FQGNSA. The length of the CDR3 is 17 residues. CDR3 nucleotide sequence: TGTGCCAGCAGCCCAACCGCTGTCAGCGGGAGGGCCGGGGAGCTGTTTTTT. Its translation is CASSPTAVSGRAGELFF.

The chain is built from TRBV5-5 and TRBJ2-3; TRBD1 agrees at 11 bases. The V gene end was trimmed by 4 bases and the J gene end by 3 bases; junction bases not matched to a gene: 7. The germline V gene encodes CDR1 SGHKS and CDR2 YYEKEE (reference sequence). CDR3 length: 16 residues. The CDR3 DNA follows: TGTGCCAGCAGCGGTGGACAGGGGGCGAGGACAGATACGCAGTATTTT. Encoded protein: CASSGGQGARTDTQYF.

This clone has only a few counts. This chain links TRBV6-1 with TRBJ1-1; D gene unclear. Between the trimmed V and J ends, which lost 3 bases and 2 bases, there was a span of 7 bases. This CDR3 region has 13 residues. Looked up from germline, CDR1 is MNHNS and CDR2 is SASEGT. The CDR3 protein is CASSELSNTEAFF. The CDR3 DNA follows: TGTGCCAGCAGTGAGCTCAGTAACACTGAAGCTTTCTTT.

This clone has more than one count but fewer than ten. This chain joins TRBV6-1 and TRBJ1-2; D remains ambiguous. CDR1 and CDR2 (germline): MNHNS, SASEGT. The V end lost 3 bases, the J end lost 8 bases, and 16 bases lay between the germline ends. This CDR3 spans 14 amino acids. The CDR3 coding sequence is TGTGCCAGCAGTGATTTGGGAGCCAATAAAGGCTACACCTTC. This encodes CASSDLGANKGYTF.

The V gene is TRBV7-2, the J gene TRBJ2-1, with 7 bases identical to TRBD2. Germline V lookup: CDR1 SGHTA, CDR2 FQGNSA. CDR3 size: 16 residues. V lost 5 bases and J lost 0; bases outside the gene matches: 7. The CDR3 region is CASSQIAGDSYNEQFF. In nucleotides, the CDR3 is TGTGCCAGCAGCCAGATAGCGGGTGACTCCTACAATGAGCAGTTCTTC.

The chain has TRBV9 and TRBJ2-5, with D hard to call. The CDR3 extends over 15 amino acids. Germline CDR1 and CDR2: SGDLS and YYNGEE. Trimming cost V 0 bases and J 1 base, with 10 bases left between them. CDR3 bases: TGTGCCAGCAGCGTAGTAGGATCAGGCCAAGAGACCCAGTACTTC. This gives the protein CASSVVGSGQETQYF.

V usage is TRBV9 and J usage is TRBJ2-7, with TRBD2 identical over 7 bases. The trim removed 0 bases at V and 4 bases at J, leaving 7 bases unmatched. The CDR3 consists of 15 residues. Germline values: CDR1 SGDLS, CDR2 YYNGEE. The CDR3 loop reads CASSVGGGDAYEQYF. The CDR3 DNA reads as TGTGCCAGCAGCGTAGGGGGGGGTGATGCTTACGAGCAGTACTTC.